Below are 26 T cell receptor beta chains sequenced from a single sample in a study of spatial heterogeneity in lung cancer. Documented time point: sample taken at primary tumor resection. TCRdb re-called the 5' RACE reads with MiXCR, one entry per CDR3 protein. This sample has about 44,000 distinct CDR3 sequences; approximately 14% occur once, and the top ten carry 50% to 60%. The sequenced sample was PBMCs, obtained at surgery. The origin of the receptors is a male donor with early-stage non-small cell lung cancer.

In its sample, this clonotype is medium-sized. This rearrangement joins TRBV7-8 to TRBJ2-3; 7 positions agree with TRBD1. The length of the CDR3 is 15 residues. Germline CDR1 and CDR2: SGHVS and FQNEAQ. With V trimmed by 5 bases and J by 1 base, 6 bases remained unmatched. The CDR3 region has the DNA TGTGCCAGCAGCACTACAGGGGCCCGCACAGATACGCAGTATTTT. It specifies CASSTTGARTDTQYF.

In its sample, this clonotype was seen many times. The V and J genes are TRBV7-2 and TRBJ2-3, with TRBD2 as a possible D gene (6 bases). V lost 2 bases and J lost 7, with 16 bases in between. Per germline, CDR1 SGHTA and CDR2 FQGNSA. There are 15 residues in the CDR3. For the CDR3, the DNA is TGTGCCAGCAGCTTAAGGGAGAGGGGAGGACATACGCAGTATTTT. Translated: CASSLRERGGHTQYF.

This clonotype was counted ten times or more. CDR3 nucleotide sequence: TGCGCCAGCAGCCCCCGTGAAGGGAGAGAGCAGTTCTTC. It specifies CASSPREGREQFF. The V and J genes are TRBV4-1 and TRBJ2-1; D is perhaps TRBD2 (5 bases). Trimming cost V 4 bases and J 10 bases, with 14 bases left between them. This CDR3 comprises 13 residues. The germline V gene encodes CDR1 MGHRA and CDR2 YSYEKL.

This clonotype was seen at least ten times. The chain joins TRBV6-2 or TRBV6-3 to TRBJ2-3; no firm D call. Trimming pared 3 bases from V and 6 bases from J, leaving 4 bases between. This CDR3 is 11 amino acids long. Germline CDR1 is MNHEY and CDR2 is SVGEGT. CDR3 sequence: CASSYEDTQYF. CDR3 in DNA: TGTGCCAGCAGTTATGAGGATACGCAGTATTTT.

The sample holds many counts of this clonotype. The chain links TRBV28 to TRBJ2-1; a possible D gene is TRBD2 (5 bases). Trimming took off 5 bases at V and 6 bases at J, with 14 bases between the two ends. From germline, CDR1 is MDHEN and CDR2 SYDVKM. This CDR3 spans 14 amino acids. CDR3 region: CASSPYRELNEQFF. Here the CDR3 DNA reads TGTGCCAGCAGTCCCTACCGGGAACTCAATGAGCAGTTCTTC.

The chain uses TRBV6-2 or TRBV6-3 and TRBJ2-7, with D unresolved. Trimming pared 7 bases from V and 3 bases from J, leaving 13 bases between. CDR1 MNHEY and CDR2 SVGEGT come from the germline V gene. The CDR3 length is 13 residues. CDR3 nucleotide sequence: TGTGCCAGCACCGAAGACTCGGACTACGAGCAGTACTTC. Amino acid sequence: CASTEDSDYEQYF.

V usage is TRBV7-9 and J usage is TRBJ1-3; TRBD1 matches at 8 bases. The CDR3 runs to 15 residues. CDR1 is SEHNR and CDR2 is FQNEAQ in the germline V gene (reference sequence). With V trimmed by 6 bases and J by 3 bases, 7 bases remained unmatched. CDR3: CASRTDRAGGNTIYF. The CDR3 bases are TGTGCCAGCAGAACGGACAGGGCTGGTGGAAACACCATATATTTT.

The CDR3 is CASSLSRLGYTF. CDR3 DNA: TGTGCCAGCAGTTTATCCCGGTTGGGCTACACCTTC. The rearrangement joins TRBV28 to TRBJ1-2; D remains unclear. The CDR3 totals 12 residues. V was cut by 1 base and J by 8 bases, with 8 bases left in between. Germline V gene lookup returns CDR1 MDHEN and CDR2 SYDVKM.

This clonotype was recorded a few times. V and J are TRBV10-3 and TRBJ2-5, with 7 bases aligning to TRBD1. CDR1 and CDR2 from the germline V gene are ENHRY and SYGVKD. The CDR3 covers 14 residues. Trimming removed 6 bases from V and 10 bases from J; junction bases left unmatched: 14. For the CDR3, the DNA is TGTGCCATCAGGGATGGGACAGCCCCAACGGTCCAGTACTTC. Translated: CAIRDGTAPTVQYF.

Many counts were recorded for this clonotype. The CDR3 loop is CAWSRLANTGELFF. The CDR3 DNA reads TGTGCCTGGAGTCGACTAGCGAACACCGGGGAGCTGTTTTTT. The chain uses TRBV30 and TRBJ2-2, with D possibly matching TRBD2 (6 bases). V was trimmed by 2 bases and J by 0 bases, leaving 7 bases between them. Germline V gene lookup returns CDR1 GTSNPN and CDR2 SVGIG (reference sequence). This CDR3 is 14 amino acids long.

This clonotype appeared many times. The J gene is TRBJ1-1, the V gene TRBV5-1, with a tentative D call TRBD1 (5 bases). Germline-derived CDR1 and CDR2 are SGHRS and YFSETQ. V shed 0 bases and J shed 5 bases, with 14 bases lying between them. The CDR3 is 15 residues long. CDR3 DNA sequence: TGCGCCAGCAGCTTGGAGATGGGGGTGTTGACTGAAGCTTTCTTT. Translated, it gives CASSLEMGVLTEAFF.

This clonotype was seen more than once but under ten times. J is TRBJ1-2 and V is TRBV6-2 or TRBV6-3; 7 positions match TRBD1. The J segment lost 1 base and the V segment lost 2 bases, leaving 10 bases of the junction unmatched. This CDR3 is built from 17 residues. In germline, CDR1 is MNHEY, CDR2 SVGEGT. The CDR3 loop reads CASSYHETGKSNYGYTF. The CDR3 DNA reads TGTGCCAGCAGTTACCACGAGACAGGGAAGAGTAACTATGGCTACACCTTC.

This clonotype was seen a few times. This chain connects TRBV7-2 to TRBJ2-2, with 10 bases that match TRBD2. The ends lost 2 bases at V and 7 bases at J; junction bases unmatched: 16. The CDR3 contains 19 residues. Per germline, CDR1 SGHTA and CDR2 FQGNSA. CDR3 in DNA: TGTGCCAGCAGCTTACGGGGAGGAGCGGGAGGGCCGATAGTCGGGGAGCTGTTTTTT. Translation gives CASSLRGGAGGPIVGELFF.

This chain connects TRBV20-1 to TRBJ1-2; D may be TRBD1 (6 bases). Looked up from germline, CDR1 is DFQATT and CDR2 is SNEGSKA (reference sequence). The CDR3 is 12 residues long. Between the trimmed V and J ends, which lost 6 bases and 5 bases, there was a span of 13 bases. The CDR3 DNA reads TGCAGTGCCACCGGACAGCCTTATGGCTACACCTTC. It is translated as CSATGQPYGYTF.

The gene calls are TRBV11-3 and TRBJ2-1; tentative D call: TRBD1 (5 bases). CDR1 and CDR2 (germline): SGHNT, YENEEA. The CDR3 covers 14 residues. V was trimmed by 5 bases and J by 9 bases, leaving 17 bases between them. This CDR3 reads CASSRSGFVGEQFF. CDR3 coding DNA: TGTGCCAGCAGCCGTTCAGGGTTTGTAGGTGAGCAGTTCTTC.

A few counts support this clonotype. This chain uses TRBV29-1 with TRBJ1-4; TRBD1 might be the D (6 bases). Germline CDR1 and CDR2: SQVTM and ANQGSEA. V lost 7 bases to trimming and J lost 5 bases, with 11 bases between them. This CDR3 is 12 amino acids long. In nucleotides, the CDR3 is TGCAGCGGGGGGGCTCCAAATGAAAAACTGTTTTTT. It yields the protein CSGGAPNEKLFF.

Many counts were recorded for this clonotype. The rearrangement uses TRBV29-1 and TRBJ2-7; D gene uncertain. V was shortened by 1 base and J by 0 bases, with 13 bases between the two germline ends. There are 15 residues in the CDR3. Germline V gene sequence: CDR1 SQVTM, CDR2 ANQGSEA. The CDR3 protein is CSVEGGSASSYEQYF. The CDR3 DNA follows: TGCAGCGTTGAAGGGGGAAGCGCTAGCTCCTACGAGCAGTACTTC.

This clonotype has ten or more counts. The chain joins TRBV9 to TRBJ1-2, with D perhaps matching TRBD1 (6 bases). Germline CDR1 is SGDLS and CDR2 is YYNGEE. There are 14 residues in the CDR3. Trimming cost V 4 bases and J 8 bases, with 18 bases left between them. The CDR3 DNA reads as TGTGCCAGCAGCCCCCAATCAGGGGCGGGAGGCTACACCTTC. Amino acid sequence: CASSPQSGAGGYTF.

This chain links TRBV7-6 with TRBJ1-1, with D unclear. This CDR3 is 14 amino acids long. Trimming pared 5 bases from V and 2 bases from J, leaving 12 bases between. The germline gives CDR1 SGHVS, CDR2 FNYEAQ. For the CDR3, the DNA is TGTGCCAGCAGCGTTTCAGGAAGAAACACTGAAGCTTTCTTT. Translating it yields CASSVSGRNTEAFF.

This clonotype appeared many times. This chain uses TRBV9 with TRBJ2-1; 8 bases agree with TRBD2. Germline values: CDR1 SGDLS, CDR2 YYNGEE. The CDR3 covers 15 residues. The J segment lost 3 bases and the V segment lost 4 bases, leaving 6 bases of the junction unmatched. DNA of the CDR3: TGTGCCAGCAGCCCCCGACTAGCGAGCTACAATGAGCAGTTCTTC. Protein sequence: CASSPRLASYNEQFF.

The rearrangement uses TRBV6-5 and TRBJ2-3; 9 nucleotides agree with TRBD2. The V gene's germline CDR1 is MNHEY and CDR2 SVGAGI. V dropped 5 bases and J dropped 2; count of bases not matched to a gene: 8. The CDR3 covers 16 residues. This chain's CDR3 is CASSRVAGGPTDTQYF. The CDR3 nucleotides read TGTGCCAGCAGTAGAGTCGCGGGGGGGCCCACAGATACGCAGTATTTT.

The chain joins TRBV9 to TRBJ1-2; 7 bases are a match to TRBD1. Germline assignment: CDR1 SGDLS and CDR2 YYNGEE. Trimming cost V 3 bases and J 0 bases; bases outside gene matches: 5. The CDR3 is made up of 15 amino acids. The DNA for the CDR3 is TGTGCCAGCAGCGCCGGGACAGACCCTAACTATGGCTACACCTTC. This encodes CASSAGTDPNYGYTF.

The chain employs TRBV7-2 and TRBJ2-3; D ambiguous. Trimming removed 5 bases from V and 11 bases from J, with 11 bases in between. Germline values: CDR1 SGHTA, CDR2 FQGNSA. The length of the CDR3 is 11 residues. This CDR3 reads CASSRRHEQYF. The CDR3 DNA sequence: TGTGCCAGCAGCCGGCGGCATGAGCAGTATTTT. The full variable domain, its missing parts supplied by reference TRBV7-2 and TRBJ2-3, is GAGVSQSPSNKVTEKGKDVELRCDPISGHTALYWYRQSLGQGLEFLIYFQGNSAPDKSGLPSDRFSAERTGGSVSTLTIQRTQQEDSAVYLCASSRRHEQYFGPGTRLTVL.

This clonotype was counted between two and nine times. The rearrangement uses TRBV28 and TRBJ1-4; D is unclear. In germline, CDR1 is MDHEN, CDR2 SYDVKM. Deletions cut 4 bases from V and 11 bases from J, with 8 bases between. This CDR3 comprises 11 residues. Written as DNA, the CDR3 is TGTGCCAGCAGTTCAGCCCGGAAACTGTTTTTT. Translating gives CASSSARKLFF.

V and J are TRBV27 and TRBJ2-5; D assignment may be TRBD1 or TRBD2 (5 bases each). Germline CDR1 reads MNHEY; CDR2 reads SMNVEV (reference sequence). V was clipped by 0 bases and J by 7 bases, with 9 bases between them. There are 13 residues in the CDR3. The CDR3 sequence is CASSLSGAGTQYF. CDR3 nucleotide sequence: TGTGCCAGCAGTTTATCTGGGGCGGGGACCCAGTACTTC.

This clonotype was detected ten times or more. The chain employs TRBV15 and TRBJ1-1, with D hard to call. Per germline, CDR1 LNHNV and CDR2 YYDKDF (reference sequence). This CDR3 comprises 15 residues. Trimming removed 0 bases at V and 1 base at J, with 9 bases between. DNA of the CDR3: TGTGCCACCAGCAGAGATCGTCTGCAGAACACTGAAGCTTTCTTT. Amino acid sequence: CATSRDRLQNTEAFF. Based on the CDR3 plus reference TRBV15 and TRBJ1-1, the full variable domain is DAMVIQNPRYQVTQFGKPVTLSCSQTLNHNVMYWYQQKSSQAPKLLFHYYDKDFNNEADTPDNFQSRRPNTSFCFLDIRSPGLGDTAMYLCATSRDRLQNTEAFFGQGTRLTVV.